The T cell receptor beta chain under discussion was sequenced for a study of control samples from healthy donors and cancer patients. Clones were read by immunoSEQ multiplex PCR, and TCRdb kept only the in-frame ones, dropping some. The profile shows more than 65,000 clones, approximately 86% of them singletons. Sequencing used blood. The clonotype originates from a man aged 60-69 years in good health.

In DNA form, the CDR3 reads TGTGCCACCAGTGACCAAACAGGGAGAAGAGGCTACACCTTC. Protein sequence: CATSDQTGRRGYTF. This rearrangement joins TRBV24-1 to TRBJ1-2; weak D call: TRBD1 (6 bases). Germline CDR1 and CDR2: KGHDR and SFDVKD. The CDR3 covers 14 residues. The germline V and J ends were trimmed by 4 bases and 8 bases, with 16 bases remaining between them.